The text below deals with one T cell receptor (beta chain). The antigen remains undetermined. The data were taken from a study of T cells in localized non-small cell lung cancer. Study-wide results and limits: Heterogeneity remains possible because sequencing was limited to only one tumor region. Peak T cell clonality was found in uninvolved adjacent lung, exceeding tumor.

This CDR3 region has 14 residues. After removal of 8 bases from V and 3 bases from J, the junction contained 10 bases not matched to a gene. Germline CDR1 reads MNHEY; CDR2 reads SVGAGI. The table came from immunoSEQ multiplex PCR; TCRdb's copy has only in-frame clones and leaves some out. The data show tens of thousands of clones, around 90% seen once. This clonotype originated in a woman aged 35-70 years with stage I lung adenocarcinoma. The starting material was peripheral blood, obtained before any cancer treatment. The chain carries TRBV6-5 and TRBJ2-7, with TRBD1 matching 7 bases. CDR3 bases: TGTGCCAGCGCCGACGACAGGGCTGGCTACGAGCAGTACTTC. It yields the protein CASADDRAGYEQYF.